These 15 T cell receptor beta chains were all obtained from the same sample, sequenced in a study of cytomegalovirus exposure and HLA in healthy donors. PCR primers comprised 60 Vbeta and 13 Jbeta primers. Sequencing used immunoSEQ multiplex PCR; TCRdb keeps in-frame clones, though not all of them. Of approximately 150,000 clones in the sample, around 78% are singletons; the top ten hold 5.5% to 7%. The material sequenced was PBMCs. These TCRs come from a woman aged 40-49 years in good health and CMV-seropositive.

The chain is built from TRBV28 and TRBJ2-3; 12 bases fit TRBD2. This CDR3 region has 16 residues. V shed 5 bases and J 3 bases; nucleotides not matched to a gene: 6. The V gene's germline CDR1 is MDHEN and CDR2 SYDVKM. The CDR3, as DNA: TGTGCCAGCAGTGCCCCTAGCGGGAGGGCAACAGATACGCAGTATTTT. Translation: CASSAPSGRATDTQYF. Using reference TRBV28 and TRBJ2-3 for the parts outside the CDR3, the full variable domain is DVKVTQSSRYLVKRTGEKVFLECVQDMDHENMFWYRQDPGLGLRLIYFSYDVKMKEKGDIPEGYSVSREKKERFSLILESASTNQTSMYLCASSAPSGRATDTQYFGPGTRLTVL.

CDR3 DNA: TGTGCCAGTAGTCCTTCAAGCGACAGTGACTCTGGAAACACCATATATTTT. It is translated as CASSPSSDSDSGNTIYF. The J gene is TRBJ1-3, the V gene TRBV19, with D perhaps TRBD1 (5 bases). Germline CDR1 is LNHDA and CDR2 is SQIVND (reference sequence). With 5 bases removed from V and 0 bases from J, the gap between germline ends came to 17 bases. The CDR3 is 17 residues long.

The rearrangement uses TRBV5-1 and TRBJ2-6; perhaps TRBD2 as D (5 bases). The CDR3 length is 17 residues. Germline loops: CDR1 SGHRS, CDR2 YFSETQ. V was cut by 4 bases and J by 0 bases, with 14 bases left in between. This CDR3 is CASSPMLGDSGANVLTF. As DNA, the CDR3 is TGCGCCAGCAGCCCGATGCTCGGGGACTCTGGGGCCAACGTCCTGACTTTC.

The chain combines TRBV27 with TRBJ2-3, with 7 nucleotides matching TRBD2. V shed 5 bases and J 3 bases; nucleotides not matched to a gene: 14. The CDR3 loop spans 17 amino acids. The germline V gene has CDR1 MNHEY and CDR2 SMNVEV (reference sequence). The CDR3 loop reads CASSPRLAPEPTDTQYF. The CDR3 DNA follows: TGTGCCAGCAGTCCGCGACTAGCCCCAGAACCTACAGATACGCAGTATTTT.

V is TRBV6-5 and J is TRBJ1-1; TRBD1 is a possible D gene (5 bases). Looked up from germline, CDR1 is MNHEY and CDR2 is SVGAGI. Trimming pared 5 bases from V and 6 bases from J, leaving 13 bases between. The CDR3 has 13 amino acids. CDR3 in amino acids: CASSPRGGAEAFF. The CDR3 DNA reads as TGTGCCAGCAGTCCCCGGGGGGGGGCTGAAGCTTTCTTT.

The chain couples TRBV27 to TRBJ2-5, with a possible D match to TRBD1 (6 bases). Per germline, CDR1 MNHEY and CDR2 SMNVEV (reference sequence). The CDR3 is 13 residues long. The ends were cut back, 11 bases at V and 2 bases at J, with 15 bases in the middle. The CDR3 here is CAPRGDLQETQYF. The CDR3 coding sequence is TGTGCCCCCAGGGGTGACTTACAAGAGACCCAGTACTTC.

The chain employs TRBV5-1 and TRBJ2-7; 8 nucleotides line up with TRBD1. This CDR3 region has 15 residues. Germline loops: CDR1 SGHRS, CDR2 YFSETQ. J was trimmed by 1 base and V by 3 bases; bases with no gene match: 6. In nucleotides, the CDR3 is TGCGCCAGCAGCTCGACAGGGGAGCTATCCTACGAGCAGTACTTC. It specifies CASSSTGELSYEQYF.

The rearrangement joins TRBV29-1 to TRBJ2-7; possible D gene TRBD1, 6 bases. This CDR3 contains 14 residues. Trimming left V 2 bases short and J 0 bases short, with 11 bases between. Germline-derived CDR1 and CDR2 are SQVTM and ANQGSEA. Here the CDR3 reads CSVELEQGSYEQYF. CDR3 nucleotide sequence: TGCAGCGTTGAATTGGAACAGGGCTCCTACGAGCAGTACTTC.

The rearrangement links TRBV19 to TRBJ2-7; 8 bases are a match to TRBD2. With V trimmed by 1 base and J by 5 bases, 4 bases remained unmatched. Germline CDR1 reads LNHDA; CDR2 reads SQIVND (reference sequence). The CDR3 runs to 14 residues. The CDR3 spells CASSIAGGRNEQYF. CDR3 nucleotide sequence: TGTGCCAGTAGTATAGCGGGAGGGCGGAACGAGCAGTACTTC. Looking up the rest from reference TRBV19 and TRBJ2-7 gives the full variable domain: DGGITQSPKYLFRKEGQNVTLSCEQNLNHDAMYWYRQDPGQGLRLIYYSQIVNDFQKGDIAEGYSVSREKKESFPLTVTSAQKNPTAFYLCASSIAGGRNEQYFGPGTRLTVT.

V is TRBV6-1 and J is TRBJ2-2, with unresolved D. The CDR3 contains 11 residues. Trimming cost V 5 bases and J 7 bases, with 5 bases left between them. Germline V gives CDR1 MNHNS, CDR2 SASEGT. The CDR3 is CASSLHGELFF. CDR3 bases: TGTGCCAGCAGTTTACACGGGGAGCTGTTTTTT.

This clone has just one count. No conserved phenylalanine or tryptophan ends this CDR3, so it is likely a read error. No DNA is shown, since the ends of the CDR3 on it are uncertain; the CDR3 is the one TCRdb lists. The V and J genes are TRBV5-1 and TRBJ1-1. The CDR3 length is 14 residues, termini included. Germline lookup yields CDR1 SGHRS and CDR2 YFSETQ. CDR3 sequence: CASSSGGSGTAFAI.

To note about this clone: Distinct nucleotide sequences in the sample also encode this CDR3. The chain is built from TRBV10-3 and TRBJ2-1; 7 nucleotides align to TRBD2. CDR1 ENHRY and CDR2 SYGVKD come from the germline V gene. CDR3 size: 13 residues. V trimming: 0 bases; J trimming: 7 bases; junction bases outside the gene matches: 0. The CDR3 region is CAISESGGNEQFF. The CDR3 nucleotides read TGTGCCATCAGTGAGTCGGGAGGGAATGAGCAGTTCTTC.

V usage is TRBV11-1 and J usage is TRBJ2-7; tentative D call: TRBD2 (5 bases). In germline, CDR1 is SGHAT, CDR2 FQDESV (reference sequence). There are 14 residues in the CDR3. The germline V and J ends were trimmed by 5 bases and 0 bases, with 11 bases remaining between them. The CDR3 DNA follows: TGTGCCAGCAGCCTCCTCCTAGCCTCCTACGAGCAGTACTTC. This gives the protein CASSLLLASYEQYF.

The chain employs TRBV5-1 and TRBJ1-1, with 8 bases identical to TRBD1. CDR1 is SGHRS, CDR2 YFSETQ, per germline. V was clipped by 0 bases and J by 1 base; unmatched bases: 2. This CDR3 has 15 amino acids. The CDR3 sequence is CASSLAQGANTEAFF. DNA for the CDR3: TGCGCCAGCAGCTTGGCTCAGGGGGCGAACACTGAAGCTTTCTTT.

The rearrangement joins TRBV29-1 to TRBJ2-7; D perhaps matches TRBD1 (5 bases). The CDR3 runs to 13 residues. V was clipped by 6 bases and J by 9 bases, with 21 bases between them. Germline CDR1 is SQVTM and CDR2 is ANQGSEA. CDR3 sequence: CSVGQAYSSAQYF. DNA for the CDR3: TGCAGCGTGGGGCAGGCTTATTCTAGTGCGCAGTACTTC.